This T cell receptor beta chain was sequenced during a study of beta chain features in type 1 diabetes (dated by TCRdb to 2016 to 2019). Looking at the study overall: Mean age, gender distribution, total cell number and subset yield did not differ between patients and healthy donors. In the study, TCRB repertoires of sorted circulating CD4+ T cell subsets from recently diagnosed type 1 diabetes patients were compared with those of matched healthy donors. Naive and central memory subsets were obtained from all 30 or so donors, but regulatory and stem cell-like memory subsets were isolated from only 8 patients and about 8 healthy donors. A total of about 110 million sorted cells were examined across all samples, and the number of cells per subset was strongly correlated with RNA yield. Results the study describes overall, beyond this receptor: Because cDNA was sequenced instead of genomic DNA, highly expressing activated cells could be over-represented, though the groups showed no difference in activation or CD3 levels. Because the HLA sub-analyses included only small numbers of individuals, any influence of HLA type on TCRB rearrangement was left unresolved. Fewer insertions and more nucleotide deletions at VDJ recombination sites were observed in patients with type 1 diabetes, implying thymic rearrangement abnormalities. PCR might favor shorter templates, but patient and control samples were amplified and corrected together, so any skew would affect both groups equally. A moderate but significant shortening of TCRB CDR3 length was observed in type 1 diabetes patients in all four CD4+ subsets. The naive, central memory and regulatory TCRB repertoires appeared to resemble one another more closely among patients than among healthy donors.

All of the isolated RNA was reverse transcribed with the High Capacity cDNA Reverse Transcription Kit, so expressed TCRB transcripts were sequenced. Deep immunoSEQ sequencing was performed on naive, central memory and regulatory T cell samples, with an average of approximately 3.9 million total reads per sample. After sorted cells were lysed in RLT buffer, RNA was extracted with DNase-treated RNeasy Micro or Mini kits, with the choice depending on cell number. Each cell subset was processed separately to prevent cross-contamination, with patient and healthy donor samples processed together. The immunoSEQ multiplex PCR was used to amplify TCRB sequences from cDNA, yielding 87-bp fragments that span the CDR3 region. Amplicons were sequenced on the Illumina HiSeq platform. Under the source paper's analysis protocol: PCR bias was computationally corrected using synthetic template baselines, reads within Hamming distance 2 were collapsed, and singletons that could not be merged were discarded. By aligning reads against IMGT, V, D and J genes, CDR3 length, and insertions or deletions at six rearrangement sites were assigned. Within each subset, clonotype counts were normalized to the number of sorted cells before true diversity and Gini coefficients were calculated with the tcR R package. The overlap coefficient, calculated on TCRB nucleotide sequences, was used to quantify repertoire sharing. As a proxy for the pre-selection repertoire, out-of-frame TCRB sequences from naive cells were analyzed. TCRdb limited this immuneACCESS table to in-frame rearrangements with V and J called. A share of clones is missing; checked studies link under half to unresolved V genes, and the rest is unexplained. That table gives V, J and clone size, and the DNA gave D and trimming. In all, the sample holds more than 550,000 clones, and over 12% of those were seen once. The ten largest make up roughly 0.04% of the sample.

Each donor gave one peripheral blood draw, approximately 100 mL on average, collected into heparinised tubes. A BD FACSAria II was used to sort naive, central memory, regulatory and stem cell-like memory CD4+ T cells with a panel that included CD45RO, CCR7, CD25, CD127, CD95 and CD27. All sorted populations exceeded 95% purity. PBMCs were isolated right away by Lymphoprep density gradient centrifugation and were stained directly, without culture. So that batch effects would be minimized, each experiment stained and sorted samples in pairs, pairing one healthy donor with one patient. Reading from cysteine to phenylalanine, the CDR3 counts 16 amino acids. Just CDR3 DNA is preserved here, 48 bases in frame from base 1. The V end loses 0 bases and the J end loses 5 bases, and a stretch of 18 bases separates them. CDR1 SGHRS and CDR2 YFSETQ were looked up in the germline V gene. A remark on this clone: The antigen it recognizes is unknown. Base-call qualities are not available, and no considerably larger clone is one nucleotide away.

This sequence was found in a man younger than 35 with type 1 diabetes. This receptor chain uses TRBV5-1 and TRBJ2-7; the D assignment is uncertain and may be TRBD1 or TRBD2, with 6 bases supporting each. Sequences were obtained from naive CD4+ T cells from blood. The meaning of the sample's cell subset or site label: true naive CD4+ T cells. CDR3 region: CASSLGLGGLSHEQYF. The sequenced DNA: TGCGCCAGCAGCTTGGGCCTTGGGGGGCTATCCCACGAGCAGTACTTC.